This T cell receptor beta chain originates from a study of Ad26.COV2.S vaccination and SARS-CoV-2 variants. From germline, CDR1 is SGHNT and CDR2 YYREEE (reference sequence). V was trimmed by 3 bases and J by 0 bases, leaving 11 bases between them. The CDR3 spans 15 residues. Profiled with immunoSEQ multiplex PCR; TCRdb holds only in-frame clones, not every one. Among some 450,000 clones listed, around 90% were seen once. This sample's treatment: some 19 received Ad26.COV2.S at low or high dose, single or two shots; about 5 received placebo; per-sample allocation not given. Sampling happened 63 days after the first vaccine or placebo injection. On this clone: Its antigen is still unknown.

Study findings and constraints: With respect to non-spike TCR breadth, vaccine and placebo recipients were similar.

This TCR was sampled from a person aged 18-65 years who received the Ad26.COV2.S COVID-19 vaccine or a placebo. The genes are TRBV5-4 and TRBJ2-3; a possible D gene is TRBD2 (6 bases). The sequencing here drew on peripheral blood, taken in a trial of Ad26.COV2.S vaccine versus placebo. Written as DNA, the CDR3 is TGTGCCAGCAGCTCTTCCGGGACTAGCACAGATACGCAGTATTTT. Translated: CASSSSGTSTDTQYF.